This T cell receptor beta chain was sequenced during a study of memory CD4+ T cells and cytomegalovirus serostatus. Looking at the study overall: Healthy Belgian adult donors included several CMV-positive and some 25 CMV-negative people. Findings and caveats of the study: Repertoires predicted CMV serostatus with median bootstrapped AUC of around 0.95. Of under 200 reported CMV TCRbeta sequences, under 80 were found in memory CD4+ repertoires.

The sort gate was single viable CD3+CD4+CD8-CD45RO+ cells for memory CD4+ T cells. CD4+ T cells were isolated by positive magnetic selection. Only in-frame clones appear in the TCRdb table, and some are missing; sequencing was by immunoSEQ multiplex PCR. This table holds about 61,000 clones, around three quarters found once. A word on this clone: What it binds is not known.

CDR3 size: 16 residues. Germline CDR1 is LNHDA and CDR2 is SQIVND (reference sequence). The V gene lost 9 bases and the J gene lost 1 base, with 21 bases spanning the gap. The origin of this receptor is an adult in good health and CMV-seronegative. Some clones in this sample may be carry-over from other donors' samples. Sequencing was performed on memory CD4+ T cells from blood. The rearrangement uses TRBV19 and TRBJ1-1; TRBD1 might be the D (5 bases). The CDR3 region has the DNA TGTGCCAGCCAACAACCCCACAGACAGACGAACACTGAAGCTTTCTTT. It specifies CASQQPHRQTNTEAFF.